This TCR beta chain is from a study of monozygotic twins with inflammatory bowel disease. This CDR3 has 14 amino acids. Germline lookup yields CDR1 MDHEN and CDR2 SYDVKM. Input per TCR library consisted of around 3,700 ng of total RNA. TCRdb reprocessed the 5' RACE reads and keeps a single row for each CDR3 protein, giving no DNA. The repertoire shows some 150,000 distinct CDR3 sequences; the top ten hold 2.4%. Of note for this clonotype: The antigen is unknown.

Whole-blood RNA isolation (total RNA) proceeded without T cell sorting. Study observations and caveats: The study found lower TCRbeta diversity (inverse Simpson) in IBD patients than in healthy co-twins.

The V and J genes are TRBV28 and TRBJ2-7; there is no DNA to check the TCRdb D call of TRBD1. Source material: blood. This TCR was sampled from a human donor with ulcerative colitis or Crohn's disease, or a healthy co-twin of an affected twin (not recorded which). This chain's CDR3 is CASSFRDQSYEQYF.